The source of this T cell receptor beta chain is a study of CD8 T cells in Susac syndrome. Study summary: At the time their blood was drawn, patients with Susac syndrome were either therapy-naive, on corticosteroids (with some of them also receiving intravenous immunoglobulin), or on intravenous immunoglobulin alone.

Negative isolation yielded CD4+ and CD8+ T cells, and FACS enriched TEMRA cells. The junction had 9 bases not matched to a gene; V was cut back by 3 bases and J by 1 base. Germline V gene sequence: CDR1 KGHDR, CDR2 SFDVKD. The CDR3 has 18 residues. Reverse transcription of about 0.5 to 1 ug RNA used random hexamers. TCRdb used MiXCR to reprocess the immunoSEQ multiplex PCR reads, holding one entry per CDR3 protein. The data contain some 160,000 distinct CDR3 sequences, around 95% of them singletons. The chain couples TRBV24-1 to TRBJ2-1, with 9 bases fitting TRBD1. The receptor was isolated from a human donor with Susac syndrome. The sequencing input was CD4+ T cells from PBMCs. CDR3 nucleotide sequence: TGTGCCACCAGTGATCCCTCGCCCGACAGGGGGTCCTACAATGAGCAGTTCTTC. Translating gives CATSDPSPDRGSYNEQFF.